These 10 T cell receptor beta chains came from one sample sequenced in a study of shared clonotypes between healthy human individuals. Measured with immunoSEQ multiplex PCR; TCRdb has only the in-frame clones, and not every one. This repertoire shows 2,500,000 or so clones, roughly nine tenths found once; its top ten account for around 0.15%. The material sequenced was naive CD4+ T cells sorted from blood. The subset here: CD45RA+ positively selected. These TCRs come from a man between 18 and 35 years old in good health.

This clone showed up just a few times. Different DNA sequences within this sample yield the same CDR3. This sequence joins TRBV6-5 and TRBJ1-1, with unresolved D. CDR1 and CDR2 from the germline V gene are MNHEY and SVGAGI. Trimming removed 0 bases from V and 1 base from J, with 0 bases in between. This CDR3 spans 12 amino acids. The CDR3 spells CASSYSNTEAFF. The CDR3 coding sequence is TGTGCCAGCAGTTACTCGAACACTGAAGCTTTCTTT.

The V and J genes are TRBV6-1 and TRBJ1-2; D gene ambiguous. Trimming cost V 7 bases and J 3 bases, with 18 bases left between them. This CDR3 has 15 amino acids. The germline V gene has CDR1 MNHNS and CDR2 SASEGT. The CDR3 DNA sequence: TGTGCCAGCACCCAAGTGCTAAGGGCCGACTATGGCTACACCTTC. This encodes CASTQVLRADYGYTF.

The chain links TRBV4-3 to TRBJ1-1, with 11 bases aligning to TRBD1. CDR1 is LGHNA, CDR2 YSLEER, per germline. Germline trimming cut 3 bases from V and 3 bases from J; bases unmatched to any gene: 3. This CDR3 is built from 15 residues. Here the CDR3 reads CASSHGQGAYTEAFF. The CDR3 coding sequence is TGCGCCAGCAGCCATGGACAGGGGGCGTACACTGAAGCTTTCTTT.

This sequence joins TRBV4-1 and TRBJ1-2; D gene unclear. Trimming cost V 4 bases and J 2 bases, with 20 bases left between them. Germline assignment: CDR1 MGHRA and CDR2 YSYEKL. This CDR3 is 17 amino acids long. The CDR3 protein is CASSRSSREFGNYGYTF. CDR3 bases: TGCGCCAGCAGCCGTAGCTCCCGGGAGTTCGGGAACTATGGCTACACCTTC.

The chain carries TRBV5-8 and TRBJ1-1; no firm D call. This CDR3 region has 16 residues. Germline V CDR1 and CDR2: SGHTS, YDEGEE. V lost 0 bases and J 9 bases, leaving 21 bases between the germline ends. CDR3 nucleotide sequence: TGTGCCAGCAGCTTGGGGTTACGAGGTGACGCGGAGAAAGCTTTCTTT. Its protein is CASSLGLRGDAEKAFF.

V and J are TRBV5-1 and TRBJ1-6; TRBD1 agrees at 11 bases. This CDR3 region has 16 residues. Trimming cost V 3 bases and J 5 bases; bases outside gene matches: 4. Per germline, CDR1 SGHRS and CDR2 YFSETQ. The CDR3 loop reads CASSYGQGADNSPLHF. The CDR3 DNA reads TGCGCCAGCAGCTACGGACAGGGGGCAGATAATTCACCCCTCCACTTT.

This chain uses TRBV5-1 with TRBJ2-7; 9 bases map to TRBD1. Germline V lookup: CDR1 SGHRS, CDR2 YFSETQ. The ends lost 0 bases at V and 7 bases at J; junction bases unmatched: 11. The CDR3 sequence is 16 residues long. CDR3 protein: CASSLGSGTGSVEQYF. For the CDR3, the DNA is TGCGCCAGCAGCTTGGGGTCCGGGACAGGGTCGGTGGAGCAGTACTTC.

This clone has only one observation. The chain joins TRBV6-1 to TRBJ2-3, with TRBD2 as a possible D gene (6 bases). This CDR3 is built from 14 residues. Trimming shortened V by 3 bases and J by 1 base, and 8 bases separated the two germline ends. The germline V gene has CDR1 MNHNS and CDR2 SASEGT. The CDR3 bases are TGTGCCAGCAGTGACCCTAGCGGCACAGATACGCAGTATTTT. Protein: CASSDPSGTDTQYF.

The chain recombines TRBV6-5 with TRBJ2-7, with 8 nucleotides matching TRBD2. This CDR3 region has 15 residues. J gave up 5 bases and V 6 bases, and 12 bases lay outside the gene matches. Looked up from germline, CDR1 is MNHEY and CDR2 is SVGAGI. The DNA of the CDR3 is TGTGCCAGCAGCCGGGGGGGGCCCCTCCATAACGAGCAGTACTTC. The encoded protein is CASSRGGPLHNEQYF.

The gene calls are TRBV18 and TRBJ2-7; no clear D. Germline assignment: CDR1 KGHSH and CDR2 LQKENI. The ends were cut back, 0 bases at V and 1 base at J, with 10 bases in the middle. CDR3 length equals 15 residues. In nucleotides, the CDR3 is TGTGCCAGCTCACCACCGGCGCTAGGTTCCTACGAGCAGTACTTC. This encodes CASSPPALGSYEQYF.